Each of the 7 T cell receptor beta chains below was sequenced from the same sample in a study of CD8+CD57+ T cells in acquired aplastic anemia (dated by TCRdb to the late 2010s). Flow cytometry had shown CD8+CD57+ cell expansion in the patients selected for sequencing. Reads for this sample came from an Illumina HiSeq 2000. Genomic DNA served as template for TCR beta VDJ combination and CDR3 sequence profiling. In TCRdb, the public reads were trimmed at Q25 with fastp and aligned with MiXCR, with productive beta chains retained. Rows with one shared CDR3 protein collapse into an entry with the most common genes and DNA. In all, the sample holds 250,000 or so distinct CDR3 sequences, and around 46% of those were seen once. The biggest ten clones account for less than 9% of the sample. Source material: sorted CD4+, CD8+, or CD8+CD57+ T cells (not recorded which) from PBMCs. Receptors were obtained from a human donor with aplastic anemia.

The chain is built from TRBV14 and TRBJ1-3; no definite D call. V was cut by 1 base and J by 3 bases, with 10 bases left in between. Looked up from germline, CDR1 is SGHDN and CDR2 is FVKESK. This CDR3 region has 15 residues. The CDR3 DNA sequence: TGTGCCAGCAGCCAAGGGACGGCGATTGGAAACACCATATATTTT. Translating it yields CASSQGTAIGNTIYF. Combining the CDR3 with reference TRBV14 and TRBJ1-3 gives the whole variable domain EAGVTQFPSHSVIEKGQTVTLRCDPISGHDNLYWYRRVMGKEIKFLLHFVKESKQDESGMPNNRFLAERTGGTYSTLKVQPAELEDSGVYFCASSQGTAIGNTIYFGEGSWLTVV.

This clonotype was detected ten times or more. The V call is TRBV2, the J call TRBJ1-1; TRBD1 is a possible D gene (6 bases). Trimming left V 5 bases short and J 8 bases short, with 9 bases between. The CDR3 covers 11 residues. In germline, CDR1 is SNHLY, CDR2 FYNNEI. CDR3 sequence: CASSHGQEAFF. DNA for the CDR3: TGTGCCAGCAGTCATGGACAGGAAGCTTTCTTT.

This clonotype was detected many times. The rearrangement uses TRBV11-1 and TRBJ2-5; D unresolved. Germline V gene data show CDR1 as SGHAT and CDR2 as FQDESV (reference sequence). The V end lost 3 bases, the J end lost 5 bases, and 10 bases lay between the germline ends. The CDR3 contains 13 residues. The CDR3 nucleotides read TGTGCCAGCAGCTTGTTAGATTCTGAGACCCAGTACTTC. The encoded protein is CASSLLDSETQYF.

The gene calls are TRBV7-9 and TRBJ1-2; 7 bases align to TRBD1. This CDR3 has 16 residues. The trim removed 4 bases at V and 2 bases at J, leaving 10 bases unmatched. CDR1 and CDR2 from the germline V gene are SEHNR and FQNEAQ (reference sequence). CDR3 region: CASSYDRVSSNYGYTF. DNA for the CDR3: TGTGCCAGCAGCTACGACAGGGTTAGTAGCAACTATGGCTACACCTTC.

The CDR3: CAWSGGPGYGYTF. In nucleotides, the CDR3 is TGTGCCTGGAGTGGGGGGCCGGGGTATGGCTACACCTTC. The V gene is TRBV30, the J gene TRBJ1-2; a possible D gene is TRBD1 (6 bases). CDR1 GTSNPN and CDR2 SVGIG come from the germline V gene (reference sequence). CDR3 length: 13 residues. Deletions cut 1 base from V and 5 bases from J, with 11 bases between. The full variable domain, in which reference TRBV30 and TRBJ1-2 provide the parts outside the CDR3, is SQTIHQWPATLVQPVGSPLSLECTVEGTSNPNLYWYRQAAGRGLQLLFYSVGIGQISSEVPQNLSASRPQDRQFILSSKKLLLSDSGFYLCAWSGGPGYGYTFGSGTRLTVV.

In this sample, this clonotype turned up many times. Written as DNA, the CDR3 is TGTGCCAGCAGCTTAGCGGGGACTCCAGAGCAGTTCTTC. Translation: CASSLAGTPEQFF. This sequence joins TRBV7-9 and TRBJ2-1; tentatively, D is TRBD2 (6 bases). V lost 0 bases, J lost 10 bases, and 10 bases lay in between. This CDR3 is 13 amino acids long. The V gene's germline CDR1 is SEHNR and CDR2 FQNEAQ (reference sequence).

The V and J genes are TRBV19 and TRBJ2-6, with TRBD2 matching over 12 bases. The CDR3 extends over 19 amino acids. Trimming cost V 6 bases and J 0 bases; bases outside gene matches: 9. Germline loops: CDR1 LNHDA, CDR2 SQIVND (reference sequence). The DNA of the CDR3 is TGTGCCAGTAGGGAGACTAGCGGGGGCTTAAGCTCTGGGGCCAACGTCCTGACTTTC. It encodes CASRETSGGLSSGANVLTF.